These 29 T cell receptor beta chains came from one sample sequenced in a study of blood T cell repertoires in COVID-19. Produced via immunoSEQ multiplex PCR; TCRdb's table is partial and in-frame only. The sample yields over 300,000 clones, 80% to 90% seen once. Material for sequencing was PBMCs or T cells enriched from blood (not recorded which). These receptors originate from a man in his thirties or forties who had recovered from COVID-19.

In its sample, this clone was seen a few times. The chain employs TRBV5-4 and TRBJ2-7, with 8 nucleotides matching TRBD1. The junction had 6 bases not matched to a gene; V was cut back by 4 bases and J by 3 bases. This CDR3 is 14 amino acids long. Germline loops: CDR1 SGHNT, CDR2 YYREEE (reference sequence). CDR3 in amino acids: CASSTGQGGYEQYF. The CDR3 region has the DNA TGTGCCAGCAGCACCGGACAGGGCGGCTACGAGCAGTACTTC.

V gene TRBV11-2 combines with J gene TRBJ2-6; 7 bases match TRBD1. Losses at the gene ends were 5 bases for V and 4 bases for J; bases not matched to a gene: 11. Germline-derived CDR1 and CDR2 are SGHAT and FQNNGV. The CDR3 has 17 amino acids. CDR3 residues: CASSLGQPTSGANVLTF. The CDR3 DNA follows: TGTGCCAGCAGCCTGGGACAGCCAACGTCGGGGGCCAACGTCCTGACTTTC.

The chain couples TRBV3-1 (or the pseudogene TRBV3-2) to TRBJ2-6; D is uncertain. Deletions cut 4 bases from V and 4 bases from J, with 5 bases between. The CDR3 consists of 13 residues. Germline values: CDR1 LGHDT, CDR2 YNNKEL (reference sequence). The CDR3 sequence: CASSPSGANVLTF. The CDR3 DNA reads as TGTGCCAGCAGCCCTTCGGGGGCCAACGTCCTGACTTTC.

This clone has a handful of counts. The chain links TRBV5-1 to TRBJ1-6; a possible D gene is TRBD1 (6 bases). V lost 2 bases and J 10 bases, leaving 13 bases between the germline ends. Per the germline V gene, CDR1 is SGHRS and CDR2 is YFSETQ. This CDR3 has 14 residues. This chain's CDR3 is CASSFRGLRSPLHF. The CDR3 region has the DNA TGCGCCAGCAGCTTCAGGGGTTTGCGGTCACCCCTCCACTTT.

The chain carries TRBV5-1 and TRBJ1-4; possible D gene TRBD1, 5 bases. From germline, CDR1 is SGHRS and CDR2 YFSETQ. Trimming removed 2 bases at V and 4 bases at J, with 9 bases between. The CDR3 covers 14 residues. The CDR3 nucleotides read TGCGCCAGCAGCTTTGGACAATATAATGAAAAACTGTTTTTT. This gives the protein CASSFGQYNEKLFF. The full variable domain, its missing parts supplied by reference TRBV5-1 and TRBJ1-4, is KAGVTQTPRYLIKTRGQQVTLSCSPISGHRSVSWYQQTPGQGLQFLFEYFSETQRNKGNFPGRFSGRQFSNSRSEMNVSTLELGDSALYLCASSFGQYNEKLFFGSGTQLSVL.

The chain joins TRBV4-1 to TRBJ1-1, with 10 nucleotides matching TRBD1. After removal of 6 bases from V and 4 bases from J, the junction contained 8 bases not matched to a gene. The germline gives CDR1 MGHRA, CDR2 YSYEKL. This CDR3 spans 15 amino acids. The DNA of the CDR3 is TGCGCCAGCAGGGGGACAGGGGTCGGTGGCACTGAAGCTTTCTTT. Protein: CASRGTGVGGTEAFF.

V is TRBV12-3 or TRBV12-4 and J is TRBJ2-7; D perhaps matches TRBD2 (6 bases). V shed 2 bases and J shed 4 bases, with 9 bases lying between them. This CDR3 is 13 amino acids long. CDR3 protein: CASSLLRGYEQYF. The DNA of the CDR3 is TGTGCCAGCAGTTTATTGCGGGGTTACGAGCAGTACTTC.

The chain recombines TRBV30 with TRBJ2-1, with a weak D call TRBD1 (5 bases). V gave up 3 bases and J gave up 5 bases, with 8 bases separating them. This CDR3 has 12 residues. CDR1 is GTSNPN and CDR2 is SVGIG in the germline V gene (reference sequence). CDR3 sequence: CAWSRAHNEQFF. The CDR3 nucleotides are TGTGCCTGGAGCAGGGCCCACAATGAGCAGTTCTTC.

The V and J genes are TRBV20-1 and TRBJ2-7, with 9 bases that match TRBD1. The germline V gene encodes CDR1 DFQATT and CDR2 SNEGSKA (reference sequence). Trimming removed 3 bases from V and 2 bases from J; junction bases left unmatched: 5. The CDR3 is 14 residues long. CDR3 bases: TGCAGTGCTAGTAGGGACAGGGAGCCCTACGAGCAGTACTTC. Its translation: CSASRDREPYEQYF.

The rearrangement uses TRBV7-2 and TRBJ1-3, with D maybe TRBD1 (5 bases). V lost 5 bases to trimming and J lost 9 bases, with 20 bases between them. In germline, CDR1 is SGHTA, CDR2 FQGNSA. This CDR3 region has 15 residues. CDR3 residues: CASSPRPSPGGTIYF. CDR3 DNA sequence: TGTGCCAGCAGCCCCAGGCCCTCCCCGGGGGGCACCATATATTTT. The whole variable domain, remainder taken from reference TRBV7-2 and TRBJ1-3, is GAGVSQSPSNKVTEKGKDVELRCDPISGHTALYWYRQSLGQGLEFLIYFQGNSAPDKSGLPSDRFSAERTGGSVSTLTIQRTQQEDSAVYLCASSPRPSPGGTIYFGEGSWLTVV.

The rearrangement links TRBV5-1 to TRBJ2-4, with D perhaps matching TRBD1 (6 bases). Germline loops: CDR1 SGHRS, CDR2 YFSETQ. V was trimmed by 4 bases and J by 4 bases, leaving 12 bases between them. The CDR3 is 14 residues long. Here the CDR3 reads CASSVGQFKNIQYF. Here the CDR3 DNA reads TGCGCCAGCAGCGTGGGACAATTTAAAAACATTCAGTACTTC.

The CDR3 protein is CASSPPGSDEKLFF. CDR3 DNA sequence: TGTGCCAGCTCACCACCGGGCTCCGATGAAAAACTGTTTTTT. The chain has TRBV18 and TRBJ1-4, with D unclear. The CDR3 sequence is 14 residues long. The germline CDR1 and CDR2 sequences are KGHSH and LQKENI. Trimming removed 0 bases at V and 6 bases at J, with 8 bases between. The entire variable domain, with the rest obtained from reference TRBV18 and TRBJ1-4, is as follows: NAGVMQNPRHLVRRRGQEARLRCSPMKGHSHVYWYRQLPEEGLKFMVYLQKENIIDESGMPKERFSAEFPKEGPSILRIQQVVRGDSAAYFCASSPPGSDEKLFFGSGTQLSVL.

The rearrangement uses TRBV4-2 and TRBJ2-3; maybe TRBD2 (7 bases). Germline V gene sequence: CDR1 LGHNA, CDR2 YNFKEQ. The V end was cut by 4 bases, the J end by 3 bases, with 23 bases between. The CDR3 length is 18 residues. In nucleotides, the CDR3 is TGTGCCAGCAGCCGACGGGGTTTAGGGGGGGCGACGACAGATACGCAGTATTTT. Amino acids: CASSRRGLGGATTDTQYF.

For the CDR3, the DNA is TGTGCCAGTAGTATAGTTACAGGGAACTATGGCTACACCTTC. This translates into CASSIVTGNYGYTF. The V and J genes are TRBV19 and TRBJ1-2, with a weak D call TRBD1 (6 bases). This CDR3 has 14 residues. Germline V gives CDR1 LNHDA, CDR2 SQIVND (reference sequence). V lost 1 base and J 2 bases, leaving 8 bases between the germline ends. The complete variable domain, with remaining parts taken from reference TRBV19 and TRBJ1-2, reads DGGITQSPKYLFRKEGQNVTLSCEQNLNHDAMYWYRQDPGQGLRLIYYSQIVNDFQKGDIAEGYSVSREKKESFPLTVTSAQKNPTAFYLCASSIVTGNYGYTFGSGTRLTVV.

This CDR3 is CASSDRGSPYQPQHF. Written as DNA, the CDR3 is TGTGCCAGCAGTGACAGGGGGTCCCCTTATCAGCCCCAGCATTTT. The chain links TRBV6-1 to TRBJ1-5; 7 bases are shared with TRBD1. The V gene end was trimmed by 3 bases and the J gene end by 5 bases; junction bases not matched to a gene: 7. This CDR3 is built from 15 residues. Per germline, CDR1 MNHNS and CDR2 SASEGT.

The chain has TRBV29-1 and TRBJ1-2; 7 nucleotides line up with TRBD1. Germline V gene lookup returns CDR1 SQVTM and CDR2 ANQGSEA. The V and J ends lost 6 bases and 4 bases, in that order; junction bases with no gene match: 8. The length of the CDR3 is 13 residues. CDR3 protein: CSVGRGGSYGYTF. In DNA form, the CDR3 reads TGCAGCGTGGGAAGAGGGGGCAGCTATGGCTACACCTTC.

The chain has TRBV10-3 and TRBJ2-1, with D possibly matching TRBD2 (6 bases). Trimming stripped 8 bases from V and 1 base from J, with 18 bases between. The CDR3 is made up of 16 amino acids. Germline CDR1 reads ENHRY; CDR2 reads SYGVKD. Here the CDR3 DNA reads TGTGCCATCGCGTATTTGGAGGGACGGTCCTACAATGAGCAGTTCTTC. This codes for CAIAYLEGRSYNEQFF.

This clone was observed once. The J gene is TRBJ2-7, the V gene TRBV29-1, with TRBD1 matching 9 bases. This CDR3 has 14 residues. The ends lost 7 bases at V and 0 bases at J; junction bases unmatched: 7. Germline CDR1 SQVTM, CDR2 ANQGSEA. The CDR3 nucleotides read TGCAGCGCTACAGGGGGCGAACGCTCCTACGAGCAGTACTTC. It is translated as CSATGGERSYEQYF.

This clone was seen only a few times. The V gene is TRBV29-1, the J gene TRBJ2-1; TRBD2 matches at 7 bases. Germline CDR1 and CDR2: SQVTM and ANQGSEA. Trimming at V came to 4 bases and at J to 4 bases, leaving 7 bases not matched to a gene. CDR3 size: 14 residues. CDR3 loop: CSVVGASGYNEQFF. CDR3 DNA sequence: TGCAGCGTTGTAGGCGCTAGCGGTTACAATGAGCAGTTCTTC.

This chain connects TRBV13 to TRBJ2-7; unclear D gene. Between the trimmed V and J ends, which lost 4 bases and 2 bases, there was a span of 9 bases. This CDR3 is built from 13 residues. Germline V gives CDR1 PRHDT, CDR2 FYEKMQ (reference sequence). CDR3 DNA: TGTGCCAGCAGCTGGAACCAGGCCTACGAGCAGTACTTC. It is translated as CASSWNQAYEQYF.

Here the CDR3 DNA reads TGTGCCATCACCGAGGGACAGGCCTACGAGCAGTACTTC. This codes for CAITEGQAYEQYF. The chain couples TRBV10-3 to TRBJ2-7; TRBD1 aligns across 8 bases. CDR3 size: 13 residues. The germline gives CDR1 ENHRY, CDR2 SYGVKD. The J segment lost 2 bases and the V segment lost 7 bases, leaving 4 bases of the junction unmatched.

The chain links TRBV9 to TRBJ1-2; 8 nucleotides agree with TRBD1. CDR3 length equals 17 residues. V lost 3 bases to trimming and J lost 4 bases; unmatched junction nucleotides: 14. In germline, CDR1 is SGDLS, CDR2 YYNGEE. CDR3 sequence reads: CASSGRRGTGWFYGYTF. For the CDR3, the DNA is TGTGCCAGCAGCGGAAGGAGGGGGACAGGTTGGTTCTATGGCTACACCTTC.

This clone was recorded only once. The rearrangement links TRBV29-1 to TRBJ2-7; perhaps TRBD1 as D (6 bases). The CDR3 has 13 amino acids. Germline loops: CDR1 SQVTM, CDR2 ANQGSEA. V was trimmed by 6 bases and J by 1 base, leaving 13 bases between them. This CDR3 is CSVIQGRSYEQYF. In DNA, the CDR3 is TGCAGCGTCATACAGGGAAGGTCCTACGAGCAGTACTTC.

The chain combines TRBV7-3 with TRBJ2-2; TRBD2 aligns across 8 bases. The CDR3 has 15 amino acids. The J segment lost 2 bases and the V segment lost 5 bases, leaving 4 bases of the junction unmatched. The germline gives CDR1 SGHTA, CDR2 FQGTGA. The CDR3 sequence is CASSPGGANTGELFF. The CDR3 bases are TGTGCCAGCAGCCCGGGGGGGGCTAACACCGGGGAGCTGTTTTTT.

The chain links TRBV7-2 to TRBJ1-5, with D maybe TRBD1 (6 bases). CDR1 and CDR2 from the germline V gene are SGHTA and FQGNSA. The CDR3 spans 15 residues. The V end lost 1 base, the J end lost 6 bases, and 13 bases lay between the germline ends. The CDR3 spells CASSLGQGFVQPQHF. In nucleotides, the CDR3 is TGTGCCAGCAGCTTAGGGCAGGGGTTCGTTCAGCCCCAGCATTTT.

The V call is TRBV20-1, the J call TRBJ2-1; TRBD2 matches 9 bases. J was trimmed by 0 bases and V by 3 bases; bases with no gene match: 6. The CDR3 is 16 amino acids. CDR1 DFQATT and CDR2 SNEGSKA come from the germline V gene (reference sequence). CDR3 protein: CSASERGVSSYNEQFF. CDR3 coding DNA: TGCAGTGCTAGTGAGCGGGGGGTGAGCTCCTACAATGAGCAGTTCTTC.

The chain recombines TRBV11-2 with TRBJ1-2, with TRBD1 matching over 7 bases. The CDR3 consists of 14 residues. Germline V lookup: CDR1 SGHAT, CDR2 FQNNGV. Trimming took 5 bases from V and 5 from J; bases not matched to a gene: 8. The CDR3 region has the DNA TGTGCCAGCAGCGTAGCCACACAGGGGTATGGCTACACCTTC. It specifies CASSVATQGYGYTF.

This clone has only one observation. This rearrangement joins TRBV9 to TRBJ2-2; 9 bases fit TRBD2. The CDR3 sequence is 14 residues long. V dropped 7 bases and J dropped 2; count of bases not matched to a gene: 3. CDR1 and CDR2 from the germline V gene are SGDLS and YYNGEE. CDR3 in DNA: TGTGCCAGCCAGCGGGGGGAAAACACCGGGGAGCTGTTTTTT. Its protein product is CASQRGENTGELFF.

The chain combines TRBV7-8 with TRBJ1-1, with 11 bases identical to TRBD1. The germline CDR1 and CDR2 sequences are SGHVS and FQNEAQ. The CDR3 runs 13 residues. Trimming took 8 bases from V and 6 from J; bases not matched to a gene: 5. The CDR3 region has the DNA TGTGCCAGCTTCTGGGACAGGGGGTCTGAAGCTTTCTTT. It translates to CASFWDRGSEAFF.